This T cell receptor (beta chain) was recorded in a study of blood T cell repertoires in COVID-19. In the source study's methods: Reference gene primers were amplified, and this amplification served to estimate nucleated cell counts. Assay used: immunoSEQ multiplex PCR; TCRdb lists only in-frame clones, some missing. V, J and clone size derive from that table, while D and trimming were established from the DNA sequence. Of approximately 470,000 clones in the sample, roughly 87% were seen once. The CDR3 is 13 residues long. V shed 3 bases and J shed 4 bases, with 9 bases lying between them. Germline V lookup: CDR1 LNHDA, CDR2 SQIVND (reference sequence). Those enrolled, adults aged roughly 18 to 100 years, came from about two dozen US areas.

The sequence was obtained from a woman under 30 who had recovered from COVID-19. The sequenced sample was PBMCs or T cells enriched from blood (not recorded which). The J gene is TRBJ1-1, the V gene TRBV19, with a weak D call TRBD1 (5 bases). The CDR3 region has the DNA TGTGCCAGTAGTATTGGAGGGGCCACTGAAGCTTTCTTT. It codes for CASSIGGATEAFF.